Listed here are 15 T cell receptor beta chains from one sample, sequenced in a study of identical twins. TCRdb reprocessed the 5' RACE reads with MiXCR, giving one entry per CDR3 protein. The sample records just over 450,000 distinct CDR3 sequences, 13% to 15% being singletons. The same specimen was also included in a second study, on yellow fever vaccine responses in identical twins.

The sample comprised CD4+ T cells sorted from blood. The receptors stem from a woman aged 18-29 years in good health.

Only a few counts were recorded for this clonotype. The genes are TRBV28 and TRBJ2-1; D ambiguous. In germline, CDR1 is MDHEN, CDR2 SYDVKM. This CDR3 is 14 amino acids long. V lost 7 bases and J 5 bases, leaving 15 bases between the germline ends. This CDR3 reads CASKSGQVNNEQFF. The CDR3 nucleotides read TGTGCCAGCAAGTCGGGCCAGGTTAACAATGAGCAGTTCTTC.

J is TRBJ2-3 and V is TRBV7-9; D is perhaps TRBD1 (5 bases). Looked up from germline, CDR1 is SEHNR and CDR2 is FQNEAQ (reference sequence). Trimming cost V 1 base and J 0 bases, with 11 bases left between them. The CDR3 covers 16 residues. The CDR3 coding sequence is TGTGCCAGCAGCTTAGGGGCCGGACACAGCACAGATACGCAGTATTTT. Amino acid sequence: CASSLGAGHSTDTQYF.

This chain's CDR3 is CASQGLAGVGETQYF. As DNA, the CDR3 is TGCGCCTCCCAGGGACTAGCGGGAGTAGGAGAGACCCAGTACTTC. The chain recombines TRBV5-1 with TRBJ2-5, with 14 bases fitting TRBD2. The CDR3 spans 15 residues. V shed 10 bases and J 4 bases; nucleotides not matched to a gene: 9. Per germline, CDR1 SGHRS and CDR2 YFSETQ.

This clonotype was detected only a few times. This chain joins TRBV4-2 and TRBJ2-2, with 10 bases aligning to TRBD2. This CDR3 region has 18 residues. Germline CDR1 reads LGHNA; CDR2 reads YNFKEQ. V shed 1 base, J shed 0 bases, and the junction held 5 bases outside the gene matches. In DNA, the CDR3 is TGTGCCAGCAGCCAAGCTACTAGCGGGGTGGCGAACACCGGGGAGCTGTTTTTT. It translates to CASSQATSGVANTGELFF.

Ten or more counts support this clonotype. The chain has TRBV7-9 and TRBJ1-3; D gene ambiguous. CDR1 and CDR2 from the germline V gene are SEHNR and FQNEAQ (reference sequence). This CDR3 comprises 13 residues. V was shortened by 4 bases and J by 4 bases, with 8 bases between the two germline ends. For the CDR3, the DNA is TGTGCCAGCAGCTCACGCGCCGGAAACACCATATATTTT. Translating it yields CASSSRAGNTIYF.

This clonotype occurred a few times. The chain is built from TRBV10-3 and TRBJ2-7; a possible D gene is TRBD2 (6 bases). V was pared by 11 bases and J by 1 base, with 12 bases between. The CDR3 covers 12 residues. Per the germline V gene, CDR1 is ENHRY and CDR2 is SYGVKD. The CDR3 coding sequence is TGTGCCGCCAGCCGGGGGTCCTACGAGCAGTACTTC. It codes for CAASRGSYEQYF.

This clonotype was detected many times. This chain uses TRBV12-3 or TRBV12-4 with TRBJ2-3; no clear D gene. CDR3 length: 12 amino acids. V was cut by 5 bases and J by 6 bases, with 9 bases left in between. The CDR3: CASSALADTQYF. The CDR3 nucleotides are TGTGCCAGCAGTGCTCTCGCTGATACGCAGTATTTT.

The chain employs TRBV7-9 and TRBJ2-6; 9 bases match TRBD1. Germline CDR1 SEHNR, CDR2 FQNEAQ (reference sequence). With V trimmed by 3 bases and J by 11 bases, 5 bases remained unmatched. This CDR3 is 14 amino acids long. The CDR3, as DNA: TGTGCCAGCAGCTTGGGACAGGGTTCTGACGTCCTGACTTTC. Protein sequence: CASSLGQGSDVLTF.

The rearrangement joins TRBV14 to TRBJ1-1, with 11 bases lining up with TRBD1. After removal of 0 bases from V and 11 bases from J, the junction contained 2 bases not matched to a gene. There are 13 residues in the CDR3. The germline V gene encodes CDR1 SGHDN and CDR2 FVKESK. CDR3 nucleotide sequence: TGTGCCAGCAGCCAAGATCGGGACAGGGGGGCTTTCTTT. It encodes CASSQDRDRGAFF.

The chain has TRBV20-1 and TRBJ2-3; TRBD2 agrees at 11 bases. The CDR3 is 17 residues long. J lost 0 bases, V lost 5 bases, and 10 bases had no gene match. Germline V gives CDR1 DFQATT, CDR2 SNEGSKA (reference sequence). This chain's CDR3 is CSAGISTSGVSTDTQYF. The CDR3 DNA sequence: TGCAGTGCTGGGATCTCGACTAGCGGGGTTAGCACAGATACGCAGTATTTT.

This clonotype was counted between two and nine times. V usage is TRBV5-4 and J usage is TRBJ2-7; D remains unclear. V was shortened by 0 bases and J by 0 bases, with 13 bases between the two germline ends. The CDR3 is 16 amino acids. The germline V gene encodes CDR1 SGHNT and CDR2 YYREEE (reference sequence). CDR3 loop: CASSLGYGESSYEQYF. The CDR3 nucleotides are TGTGCCAGCAGCTTGGGTTACGGCGAAAGCTCCTACGAGCAGTACTTC.

The rearrangement links TRBV10-3 to TRBJ2-4; D is undetermined. V lost 4 bases and J 8 bases, leaving 6 bases between the germline ends. The CDR3 runs to 11 residues. CDR1 is ENHRY and CDR2 is SYGVKD in the germline V gene. The CDR3 protein is CAISAGDIQYF. CDR3 DNA: TGTGCCATCAGTGCGGGCGACATTCAGTACTTC.

This chain connects TRBV10-3 to TRBJ2-7; unclear D gene. Germline CDR1 and CDR2: ENHRY and SYGVKD. Trimming pared 2 bases from V and 0 bases from J, leaving 11 bases between. The CDR3 consists of 15 residues. The CDR3 nucleotides are TGTGCCATCAGTGAGGGAATGGGGTTCTCCTACGAGCAGTACTTC. It is translated as CAISEGMGFSYEQYF.

This clonotype was recorded only once. This chain uses TRBV11-2 with TRBJ2-2, with 8 nucleotides matching TRBD1. The CDR3 is made up of 15 amino acids. The V gene end was trimmed by 2 bases and the J gene end by 6 bases; junction bases not matched to a gene: 5. Germline V gene sequence: CDR1 SGHAT, CDR2 FQNNGV. The CDR3 DNA reads as TGTGCCAGCAGCTTAAGTCAGGGGGCTGCCGGGGAGCTGTTTTTT. Its translation: CASSLSQGAAGELFF.

In this sample, this clonotype turned up a few times. This chain links TRBV20-1 with TRBJ2-7; 12 bases map to TRBD2. The CDR3 covers 19 residues. CDR1 and CDR2 (germline): DFQATT, SNEGSKA (reference sequence). With V trimmed by 0 bases and J by 3 bases, 15 bases remained unmatched. The CDR3 region is CSARDSLAGGPQVGYEQYF. The CDR3 DNA is TGCAGTGCTAGAGATTCGCTAGCGGGAGGGCCTCAGGTTGGCTACGAGCAGTACTTC.